The entry that follows covers one T cell receptor beta chain sequence. Sequencing was performed with immunoSEQ multiplex PCR; in TCRdb, only in-frame clones are kept and a portion is missing. The sample has about 97,000 clones; over 95% are singletons. This sample is drawn from a study of technical replicates of blood from a few donors. The V and J ends lost 5 bases and 0 bases, in that order; junction bases with no gene match: 13. Per germline, CDR1 SEHNR and CDR2 FQNEAQ (reference sequence). This CDR3 contains 19 residues. The sequence was obtained from a human donor in good health. Sequences were obtained from T cells isolated from PBMCs. The chain has TRBV7-9 and TRBJ2-1, with TRBD2 identical over 10 bases. The CDR3 protein is CASSLGLADDISSYNEQFF. The CDR3 DNA sequence: TGTGCCAGCAGCCTAGGACTAGCGGACGACATAAGCTCCTACAATGAGCAGTTCTTC.